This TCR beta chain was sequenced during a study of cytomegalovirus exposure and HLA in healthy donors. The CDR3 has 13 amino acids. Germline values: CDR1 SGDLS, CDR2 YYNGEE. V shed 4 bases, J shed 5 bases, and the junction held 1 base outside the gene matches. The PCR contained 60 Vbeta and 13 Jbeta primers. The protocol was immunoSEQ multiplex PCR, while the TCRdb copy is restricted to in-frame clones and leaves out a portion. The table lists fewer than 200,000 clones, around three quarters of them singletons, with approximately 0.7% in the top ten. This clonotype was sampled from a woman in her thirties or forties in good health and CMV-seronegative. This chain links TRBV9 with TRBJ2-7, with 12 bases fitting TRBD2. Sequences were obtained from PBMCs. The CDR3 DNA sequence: TGTGCCAGCAGCCGGACTAGCGGGGACGAGCAGTACTTC. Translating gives CASSRTSGDEQYF.